This T cell receptor (beta chain) appears in the sequencing data of a study of blood T cell repertoires in COVID-19. This clone appeared once. The CDR3 runs to 13 residues. Germline loops: CDR1 ENHRY, CDR2 SYGVKD. V dropped 8 bases and J dropped 0; count of bases not matched to a gene: 4. Here immunoSEQ multiplex PCR was the method, and the copy in TCRdb shows in-frame clones only, minus some. Of a few hundred thousand clones in the sample, roughly 90% were seen once. V gene TRBV10-3 combines with J gene TRBJ2-7; 7 bases map to TRBD2. The material sequenced was PBMCs or T cells enriched from blood (not recorded which). The receptor comes from a woman aged 25 to 39 who had recovered from COVID-19. The DNA for the CDR3 is TGTGCCATCGTAGCGGGTCTCTCCTACGAGCAGTACTTC. It encodes CAIVAGLSYEQYF.